The 10 T cell receptor beta chains below come from one sample, sequenced in a study of radiation and T cells in renal cell carcinoma (TCRdb year 2020). Library construction relied on the immunoSEQ multiplex PCR assay. In its TCRdb copy, this immuneACCESS table keeps in-frame sequences only and misses some clones. Where compared with another copy, unresolved V genes explain less than half of these, and the others have no known cause. For this sample there are roughly 130,000 clones; over 75% appear just once. The biggest ten clones account for less than 2.5% of the sample. The time point label of this sample denotes: blood 2 weeks post-SBRT. This specimen's treatment or condition label, interpreted: 15 Gy SBRT to primary tumor, nephrectomy 4 weeks later. Here the sequenced sample was blood, taken from a patient whose treatment included radiotherapy and nephrectomy. Receptors were obtained from a woman aged 55-69 years with renal cell carcinoma.

V usage is TRBV4-3 and J usage is TRBJ1-5; D gene unclear. Trimming removed 4 bases from V and 2 bases from J, with 18 bases in between. Germline values: CDR1 LGHNA, CDR2 YSLEER. The CDR3 contains 17 residues. CDR3 sequence reads: CASSPDPPWTGNQPQHF. The DNA for the CDR3 is TGCGCCAGCAGCCCAGACCCTCCGTGGACGGGCAATCAGCCCCAGCATTTT.

The chain carries TRBV20-1 and TRBJ2-5; no firm D call. CDR3 size: 11 residues. CDR1 and CDR2 from the germline V gene are DFQATT and SNEGSKA (reference sequence). Trimming removed 6 bases from V and 5 bases from J, with 10 bases in between. Here the CDR3 DNA reads TGCAGTGCCCAGCTGGGGGAGACCCAGTACTTC. Translating gives CSAQLGETQYF.

The chain is built from TRBV5-6 and TRBJ1-2; D ambiguous. Trimming left V 0 bases short and J 6 bases short, with 9 bases between. The CDR3 spans 13 residues. From germline, CDR1 is SGHDT and CDR2 YYEEEE. This CDR3 reads CASSLGIQNGYTF. The CDR3 nucleotides are TGTGCCAGCAGCTTGGGTATCCAGAATGGCTACACCTTC.

The V and J genes are TRBV7-9 and TRBJ2-7; D remains ambiguous. The germline V and J ends were trimmed by 0 bases and 2 bases, with 11 bases remaining between them. Germline CDR1 is SEHNR and CDR2 is FQNEAQ (reference sequence). The CDR3 consists of 15 residues. DNA for the CDR3: TGTGCCAGCAGCTTAGCGAAACTGAACGCCTACGAGCAGTACTTC. Translated: CASSLAKLNAYEQYF. The complete variable domain, with remaining parts taken from reference TRBV7-9 and TRBJ2-7, reads DTGVSQNPRHKITKRGQNVTFRCDPISEHNRLYWYRQTLGQGPEFLTYFQNEAQLEKSRLLSDRFSAERPKGSFSTLEIQRTEQGDSAMYLCASSLAKLNAYEQYFGPGTRLTVT.

V gene TRBV19 combines with J gene TRBJ1-5; no clear D gene. With 0 bases removed from V and 7 bases from J, the gap between germline ends came to 10 bases. From germline, CDR1 is LNHDA and CDR2 SQIVND (reference sequence). The CDR3 runs to 14 residues. CDR3 sequence: CASSIEAQSQPQHF. Here the CDR3 DNA reads TGTGCCAGTAGTATAGAGGCTCAATCGCAGCCCCAGCATTTT.

This clone was seen a handful of times. The chain joins TRBV19 to TRBJ2-7, with a weak D call TRBD1 (5 bases). Trimming cost V 3 bases and J 2 bases, with 8 bases left between them. The CDR3 totals 13 residues. Germline values: CDR1 LNHDA, CDR2 SQIVND (reference sequence). CDR3 coding DNA: TGTGCCAGTAGTATGGGGCAAGCCTACGAGCAGTACTTC. It is translated as CASSMGQAYEQYF.

The V gene is TRBV7-9, the J gene TRBJ2-5; tentative D call: TRBD1 (7 bases). Trimming shortened V by 11 bases and J by 5 bases, and 15 bases separated the two germline ends. CDR1 and CDR2 (germline): SEHNR, FQNEAQ (reference sequence). The CDR3 loop spans 12 amino acids. DNA of the CDR3: TGTGCCTCCAGGGGGAGGAGGGAGACCCAGTACTTC. Its translation: CASRGRRETQYF.

The CDR3 nucleotides are TGTGCCACCAGCATCGGGACCGGTACGAGCTACACCTTC. This gives the protein CATSIGTGTSYTF. The genes are TRBV15 and TRBJ1-2; possible D gene TRBD1, 5 bases. Looked up from germline, CDR1 is LNHNV and CDR2 is YYDKDF (reference sequence). Trimming took off 4 bases at V and 9 bases at J, with 15 bases between the two ends. There are 13 residues in the CDR3.

V is TRBV19 and J is TRBJ1-1; 7 nucleotides align to TRBD1. Trimming took 5 bases from V and 4 from J; bases not matched to a gene: 10. Germline V gene lookup returns CDR1 LNHDA and CDR2 SQIVND (reference sequence). This CDR3 has 15 amino acids. CDR3 region: CASSVTGARGTEAFF. CDR3 sequence (DNA): TGTGCCAGTAGTGTTACAGGGGCCAGGGGCACTGAAGCTTTCTTT. The variable domain in full, completed from reference TRBV19 and TRBJ1-1, reads DGGITQSPKYLFRKEGQNVTLSCEQNLNHDAMYWYRQDPGQGLRLIYYSQIVNDFQKGDIAEGYSVSREKKESFPLTVTSAQKNPTAFYLCASSVTGARGTEAFFGQGTRLTVV.

By share, this clone counts as medium-sized. The chain recombines TRBV7-8 with TRBJ1-5, with 7 positions matching TRBD1. CDR1 SGHVS and CDR2 FQNEAQ come from the germline V gene. The CDR3 covers 18 residues. V shed 1 base and J 2 bases; nucleotides not matched to a gene: 11. The CDR3 protein is CASSLVTGAGSGNQPQHF. For the CDR3, the DNA is TGTGCCAGCAGCTTAGTTACAGGGGCTGGGAGTGGCAATCAGCCCCAGCATTTT. Using reference TRBV7-8 and TRBJ1-5 for the parts outside the CDR3, the full variable domain is GAGVSQSPRYKVAKRGQDVALRCDPISGHVSLFWYQQALGQGPEFLTYFQNEAQLDKSGLPSDRFFAERPEGSVSTLKIQRTQQEDSAVYLCASSLVTGAGSGNQPQHFGDGTRLSIL.